Listed here is a single T cell receptor beta chain. It lacks a known antigen. No much larger clone exists at a distance of one base, and base qualities are not known. CDR1 is given as SGHVS and CDR2 as FNYEAQ, both from the germline V gene. V sheds 1 base and J sheds 2 bases, leaving 10 bases between their ends. The CDR3 has 15 amino acids, counting the end cysteine and phenylalanine. This entry keeps only the CDR3 DNA: 45 bases, framed from base 1. The library was produced with the immunoSEQ multiplex PCR assay. The multiplex PCR relied on a mix of 60 forward primers for TCR Vbeta segments and 13 reverse primers for TCR Jbeta segments. A multiplex PCR assay on genomic DNA amplified the CDR3 region of rearranged TCR beta genes. Amplified TCR beta libraries were sequenced as 87-base-pair reads on the Illumina HiSeq System. Under the source paper's analysis protocol: Across the 700 or so repertoires, a later analysis counted 60 million to 90 million unique TCR beta chains, 9 million to 14 million of which were shared by at least two donors. Raw reads were error-corrected and collapsed into unique sequences by a nearest-neighbor algorithm in which closely related sequences were merged to remove PCR and sequencing errors. To assign V, D and J gene segments, CDR3 sequences were aligned to IMGT reference sequences. For a sequence to be retained, at least a six-nucleotide match to both a V gene segment and a J gene segment was required. Rearrangements were called productive when the CDR3 lacked stop codons and stayed in frame with V and J; all others were non-productive. Following IMGT convention, CDR3 was defined as the stretch from the second conserved V-encoded cysteine to the conserved J-encoded phenylalanine. Sequences without an unambiguous match to a single V gene segment were excluded from the earlier analysis of about 600 of the donors. An earlier analysis of 587 of the donors called V segments functional above 56.7% productive rearrangements and segregating when the between-donor standard deviation exceeded 5%. A statistical classification framework was built to diagnose cytomegalovirus status from the catalog of TCR beta chain sequences. In a later analysis, V and J genes were assigned by comparing TCR nucleotide sequences against IMGT/GENE-DB human TR gene sequences. Using the TCRdist pipeline, a later analysis assigned CDR3 sequences along with most-parsimonious VDJ recombination scenarios. In a later analysis, each TCR beta chain was defined by its CDR3 amino acid sequence together with its V-gene family, and reads lacking a unique V-gene family were excluded. A later analysis removed several hundred highly shared, low-generation-probability nucleotide sequences to deal with suspected cross-contamination and a sequencing artifact. In a later analysis, a clonal expansion index for each public chain was calculated from normalized within-repertoire ranks of inferred template counts. A later analysis computed generation probabilities with a VDJ recombination model fitted to out-of-frame rearrangements, and checked the results against IGoR. A later analysis scored TCR-TCR, TCR-HLA and TCR-CMV co-occurrence with hypergeometric tests, applying a repertoire-size bias correction to TCR pairs. A later analysis estimated false discovery rates by permuting HLA or CMV assignments 20 times. A later analysis grouped co-occurring TCRs with DBSCAN, adding TCRdist sequence similarity when clustering within HLA-allele-positive subsets. Repertoires with fewer than 30,000 or more than 120,000 public chains, plus five repertoires with anomalous nucleotide sharing, were excluded from co-occurrence clustering. This immuneACCESS table, as held by TCRdb, lists in-frame sequences with V and J called but not all clones. Of the missing ones, under half trace to an unresolved V gene in checked studies; the others have no known cause. For V, J and clone size, that table is used; D and trimming come from the DNA. Within this sample are around 71,000 clones, with roughly 70% of them counted one time only. Jointly, the top ten make up approximately 15% of the sample.

These data come from a study of cytomegalovirus exposure and HLA in healthy donors (dated by TCRdb to the late 2010s). Turning to the overall study: An earlier analysis of around 600 of the donors reported about 290 Gb of sequence data and 100 million to 130 million unique TCR beta sequences from about 179 million T cells. An early release covering 500 to 750 HLA-typed donors comprised around 300 gigabases of sequencing data and tens of millions of unique TCR sequences. The genetic ancestry cluster associated with self-reported Caucasian donors included 80% to 90% of the 398 genotyped donors. The study aimed to test whether cataloging public T cell receptors could reveal signatures of past pathogen exposure. The study profiled the T cell repertoires of hundreds of subjects by immunosequencing and related them to cytomegalovirus serostatus. Besides the first cohort of about 730 subjects, a separate validation cohort made up of 120 different subjects was used. To predict cytomegalovirus infection status, the study brought together high-throughput TCR immunosequencing, statistical association of individual TCRs with disease status, and machine learning. A later analysis re-examined previously published TCR beta repertoires from 610 or so donors and added high-resolution HLA genotyping to investigate patterns of TCR occurrence. Rather than using new phenotypic data, the later analysis identified candidate immune exposures from TCR beta sequences and from how often those sequences occurred across donors. An earlier analysis of some 600 of the donors applied high-throughput TCR beta sequencing to assess whether each TCR beta V gene segment acted as functional or pseudogenic. Donor age, sex, ethnicity and CMV serostatus were collected together with the repertoire data. A later genetic analysis took genome-wide SNP genotypes for about three fifths of the 666 donors and used that subset as a discovery cohort. Every discovery cohort repertoire had been produced on one sequencing platform. Both class I and class II loci were covered by HLA typing, at four-digit resolution. The number of typed donors differed by locus: about 620-630 for A, B, C, DRB1 and DQB1; approximately 520 for DQA1; approximately 610 for DPA1; and roughly 470 for DPB1. A handful of DR-DQ haplotypes were handled as single units for association and clustering because linkage in the cohort was strong. Among around 400 genotyped donors of the cohort, an average of roughly 230,000 unique TCR beta nucleotide sequences was sequenced per donor, of which about 18% were non-productive.

Broad study findings and their caveats: The authors suggested that the approach could potentially be extended to other disease states and immunological phenotypes. Because counts were too low, fewer than 20 rarely observed V segments, including chromosome 9 orphons, were excluded from the earlier analysis of around 640 of the donors. While some public TCRs were present in many individuals, most TCR sequences turned up only very rarely across donors. A further reported finding was that TCR beta sequences accurately predicted the HLA-A and HLA-B alleles for most subjects in the first cohort. A few of the identified cytomegalovirus-associated TCR beta chains were confirmed in vitro to be specific for cytomegalovirus antigens. The 87-base-pair reads could not distinguish some IMGT-functional V segments, including TRBV6-2 and TRBV6-3, so those segments were excluded. In a later analysis, 16,951 TCR beta sequences were associated with specific HLA alleles at a false discovery rate of 0.05. In a later analysis, HLA-associated TCR beta chains were found to be more clonally expanded and to have lower generation probabilities than equally common non-associated chains. In a later analysis, several top co-occurrence clusters were reported to appear linked to parvovirus B19, influenza, CMV and Epstein-Barr virus. In a later analysis, TCR association rates were found to vary across HLA loci, with the most associated TCRs seen for DRB1 alleles and the fewest for HLA-C alleles. HLA typing was unavailable for some donors at each locus, so association tests used only the typed subset. In both the original and validation cohorts, the classifier was reported to diagnose cytomegalovirus status with high specificity and sensitivity. A later genetic analysis reported fewer N-insertions in productive TCRs among donors in an Asian-associated ancestry cluster than the roughly 700-donor mean. Sequencing depth was assumed to be roughly uniform across donors in the presence/absence analyses, though that assumption may not hold. The study gave a list of about 150 TCR beta chains associated with cytomegalovirus. According to a later analysis, most CMV-associated TCR beta chains appeared to be HLA-restricted, and the HLA associations seemed to be driven largely by CMV exposure. In this cohort, only TCR beta chains were sequenced, and detectable features were limited by the absence of alpha or paired-chain data. In an earlier analysis of some 540 of the donors, most TCR beta V segments appeared in productive rearrangements about 90% or about 30% of the time, broadly matching IMGT annotations. Immune exposure information for the cohort was limited to CMV serostatus. An association between a missense DCLRE1C variant and V-gene and J-gene trimming of TCR beta chains was found in a later genetic analysis and replicated in an independent cohort. Correlated functional status among segregating V segments might be attributable to linkage disequilibrium, but an unknown experimental factor could not be ruled out. When HLA alleles, especially DR and DQ, strongly co-occurred, attributing TCR associations to individual alleles was difficult. A cluster of highly shared sequence variants was judged likely to be a technical artifact of the sequencing pipeline.

The cohort consisted of approximately 670 healthy bone marrow donors. At the time of sampling, every cohort member was nominally healthy, though immune exposures that went unrecorded were likely present. The donor tested CMV seropositive and was one of the 289 seropositive cohort members. Every donor gave a peripheral blood sample, and the peripheral blood mononuclear cells from that sample were used for TCR beta sequencing. The Qiagen DNeasy Blood Extraction Kit was used to extract genomic DNA from the blood cell samples. The receptor was isolated from a male donor in good health and CMV-seropositive. The chain is encoded by TRBV7-6 joined to TRBJ2-3, with the identity of the D gene unclear. Source material: PBMCs. Here is the DNA: TGTGCCAGCAGCTTAGGACAATTAATCACAGATACGCAGTATTTT. Its protein is CASSLGQLITDTQYF.